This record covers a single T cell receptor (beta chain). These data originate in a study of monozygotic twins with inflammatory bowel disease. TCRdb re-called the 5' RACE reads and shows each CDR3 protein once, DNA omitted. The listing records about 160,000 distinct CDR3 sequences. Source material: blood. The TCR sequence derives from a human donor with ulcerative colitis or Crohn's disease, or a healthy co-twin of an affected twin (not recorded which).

The CDR3 sequence is CASNRLAGLYEQYF. The rearrangement joins TRBV6-2 or TRBV6-3 to TRBJ2-7; TCRdb's assignment of TRBD2 cannot be checked, as there is no DNA. CDR1 is MNHEY and CDR2 is SVGEGT in the germline V gene. CDR3 size: 14 residues.